The sequence of this TCR beta chain was determined in a study of T cell clonotyping in hematopoietic cell transplantation. About the research overall: Cytoreduction preceded collection of pretransplant recipient samples.

The table came from immunoSEQ multiplex PCR; TCRdb's copy has only in-frame clones and leaves some out. The data show some 49,000 clones, over 75% seen once. General study points: Cells were unsorted, so CD4 and CD8 contributions were not separated. Graft donor and pretransplant recipient Inverse Simpson Index values predicted broader posttransplant TCR diversity. After transplant, recipient diversity fell while pathologically expanded clonotypes grew through day 180.

The time point denotes: recipient sample about 28 days before transplant, after cytoreduction. This clone has just a few counts. Its antigen is undetermined. This specimen was peripheral blood mononuclear cells, taken before stem cell transplant. The clonotype originates from a man between 60 and 70 years old with biphenotypic leukemia. Some clones in this sample may be carry-over from other donors' samples.

The CDR3 loop is CASRHGRGEANTEAFF. For the CDR3, the DNA is TGTGCCAGTCGCCACGGTCGAGGGGAGGCGAACACTGAAGCTTTCTTT. The rearrangement joins TRBV19 to TRBJ1-1, with D tentatively TRBD1 (5 bases). Deletions cut 8 bases from V and 1 base from J, with 20 bases between. The CDR3 sequence is 16 residues long. CDR1 is LNHDA, CDR2 SQIVND, per germline (reference sequence).